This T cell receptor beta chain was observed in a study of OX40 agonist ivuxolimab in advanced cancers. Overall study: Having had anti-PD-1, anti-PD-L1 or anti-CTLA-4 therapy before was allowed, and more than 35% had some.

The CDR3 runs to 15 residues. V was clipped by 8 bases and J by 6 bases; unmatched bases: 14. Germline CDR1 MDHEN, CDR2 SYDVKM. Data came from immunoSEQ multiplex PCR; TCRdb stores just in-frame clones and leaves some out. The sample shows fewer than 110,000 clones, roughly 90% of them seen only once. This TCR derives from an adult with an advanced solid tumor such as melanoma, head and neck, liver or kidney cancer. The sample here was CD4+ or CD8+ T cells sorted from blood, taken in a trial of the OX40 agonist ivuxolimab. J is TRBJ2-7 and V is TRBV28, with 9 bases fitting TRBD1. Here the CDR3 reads CASSPTGTGSIEQYF. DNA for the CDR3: TGTGCCAGCTCACCTACCGGGACAGGGTCTATCGAGCAGTACTTC.